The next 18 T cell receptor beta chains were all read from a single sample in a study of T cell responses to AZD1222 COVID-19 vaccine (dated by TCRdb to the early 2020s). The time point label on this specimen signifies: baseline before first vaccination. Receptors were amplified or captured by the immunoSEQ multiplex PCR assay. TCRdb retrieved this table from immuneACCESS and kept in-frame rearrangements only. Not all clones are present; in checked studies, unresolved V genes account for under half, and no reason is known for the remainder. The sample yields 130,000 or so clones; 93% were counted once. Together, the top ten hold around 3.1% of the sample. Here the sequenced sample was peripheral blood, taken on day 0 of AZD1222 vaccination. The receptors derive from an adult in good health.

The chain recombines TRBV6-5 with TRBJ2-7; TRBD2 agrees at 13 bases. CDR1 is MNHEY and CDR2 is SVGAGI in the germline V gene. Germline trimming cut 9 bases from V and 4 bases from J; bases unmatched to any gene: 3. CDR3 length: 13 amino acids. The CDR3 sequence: CASGTSGAYEQYF. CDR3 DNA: TGTGCCAGTGGGACTAGCGGGGCTTACGAGCAGTACTTC.

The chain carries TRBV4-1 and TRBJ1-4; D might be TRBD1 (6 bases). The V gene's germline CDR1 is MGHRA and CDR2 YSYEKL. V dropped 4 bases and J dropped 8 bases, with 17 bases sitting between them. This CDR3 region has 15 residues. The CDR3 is CASSRSYREREKLFF. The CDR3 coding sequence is TGCGCCAGCAGCCGCTCCTACAGGGAAAGGGAAAAACTGTTTTTT.

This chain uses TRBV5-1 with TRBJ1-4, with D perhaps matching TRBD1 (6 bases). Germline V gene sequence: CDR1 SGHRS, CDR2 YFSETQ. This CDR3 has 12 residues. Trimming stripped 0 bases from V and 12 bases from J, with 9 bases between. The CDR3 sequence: CASSLVGAELFF. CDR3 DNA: TGCGCCAGCAGCTTGGTGGGGGCGGAACTGTTTTTT.

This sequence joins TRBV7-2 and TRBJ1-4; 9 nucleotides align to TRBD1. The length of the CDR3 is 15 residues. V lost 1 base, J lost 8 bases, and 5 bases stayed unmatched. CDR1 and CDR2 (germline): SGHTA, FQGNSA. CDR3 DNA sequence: TGTGCCAGCAGCTTAGGTACAGGGGGCGTCGAAAAACTGTTTTTT. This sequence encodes CASSLGTGGVEKLFF.

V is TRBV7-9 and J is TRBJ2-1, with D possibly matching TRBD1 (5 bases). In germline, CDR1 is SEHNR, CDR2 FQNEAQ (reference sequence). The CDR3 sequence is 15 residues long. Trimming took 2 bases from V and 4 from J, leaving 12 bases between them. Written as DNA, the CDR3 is TGTGCCAGCAGCTTAAAGGGGAATTCATACAATGAGCAGTTCTTC. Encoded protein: CASSLKGNSYNEQFF.

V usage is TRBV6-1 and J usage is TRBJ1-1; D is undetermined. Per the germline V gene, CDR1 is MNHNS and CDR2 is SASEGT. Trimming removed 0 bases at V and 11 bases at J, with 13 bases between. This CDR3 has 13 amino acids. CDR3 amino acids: CASSEALRDVAFF. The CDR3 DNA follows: TGTGCCAGCAGTGAAGCGCTTCGGGATGTGGCTTTCTTT.

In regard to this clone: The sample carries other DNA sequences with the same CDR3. The CDR3 spells CASSPGLAGADTQYF. CDR3 sequence (DNA): TGTGCCAGCAGCCCGGGACTAGCGGGAGCAGATACGCAGTATTTT. The V gene is TRBV6-5, the J gene TRBJ2-3, with 14 positions matching TRBD2. The CDR3 spans 15 residues. The germline CDR1 and CDR2 sequences are MNHEY and SVGAGI. J was trimmed by 4 bases and V by 6 bases; bases with no gene match: 3.

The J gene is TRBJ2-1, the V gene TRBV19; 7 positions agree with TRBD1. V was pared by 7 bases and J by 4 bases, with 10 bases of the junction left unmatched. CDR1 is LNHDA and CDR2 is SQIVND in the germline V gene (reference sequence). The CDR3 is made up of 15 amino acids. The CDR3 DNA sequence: TGTGCCAGTAAAATCGGGACAGAACTGTACAATGAGCAGTTCTTC. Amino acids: CASKIGTELYNEQFF.

Here the CDR3 DNA reads TGTGCCAGCAGTGCGGGACAGGGTTTGGGGCAGTTCTTC. Its protein is CASSAGQGLGQFF. The chain employs TRBV12-3 or TRBV12-4 and TRBJ2-1; 9 bases map to TRBD1. Trimming took 5 bases from V and 12 from J; bases not matched to a gene: 8. CDR3 length: 13 residues.

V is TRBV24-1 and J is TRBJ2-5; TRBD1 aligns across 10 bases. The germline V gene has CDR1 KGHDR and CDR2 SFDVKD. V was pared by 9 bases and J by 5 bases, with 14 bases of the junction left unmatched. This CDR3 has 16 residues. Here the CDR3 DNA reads TGTGCCACCCTTCATTTTCGGGACAGGGGTGCGGAGACCCAGTACTTC. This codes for CATLHFRDRGAETQYF.

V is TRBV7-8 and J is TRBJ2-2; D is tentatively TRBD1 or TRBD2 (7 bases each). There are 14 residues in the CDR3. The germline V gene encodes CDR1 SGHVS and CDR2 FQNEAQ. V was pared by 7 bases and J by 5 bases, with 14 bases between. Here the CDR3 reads CASTRGGGTGELFF. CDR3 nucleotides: TGTGCCAGCACCAGGGGGGGAGGAACCGGGGAGCTGTTTTTT.

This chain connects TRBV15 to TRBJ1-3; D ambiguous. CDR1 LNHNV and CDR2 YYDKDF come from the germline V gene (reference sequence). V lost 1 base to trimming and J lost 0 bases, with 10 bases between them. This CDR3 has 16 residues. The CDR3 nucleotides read TGTGCCACCAGCAGAGCCCCGTCACCCTCTGGAAACACCATATATTTT. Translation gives CATSRAPSPSGNTIYF. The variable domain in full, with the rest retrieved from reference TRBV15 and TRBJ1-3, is DAMVIQNPRYQVTQFGKPVTLSCSQTLNHNVMYWYQQKSSQAPKLLFHYYDKDFNNEADTPDNFQSRRPNTSFCFLDIRSPGLGDTAMYLCATSRAPSPSGNTIYFGEGSWLTVV.

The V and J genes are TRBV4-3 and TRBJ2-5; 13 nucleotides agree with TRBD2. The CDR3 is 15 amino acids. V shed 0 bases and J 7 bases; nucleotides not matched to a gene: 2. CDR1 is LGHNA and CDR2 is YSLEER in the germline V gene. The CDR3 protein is CASSQETSGRGTQYF. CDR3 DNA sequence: TGCGCCAGCAGCCAAGAAACTAGCGGGAGGGGGACCCAGTACTTC.

The CDR3 DNA follows: TGTGCCAGCGAACAGGGGAATGAAAAACTGTTTTTT. Protein product: CASEQGNEKLFF. The rearrangement links TRBV28 to TRBJ1-4, with 7 bases identical to TRBD1. V lost 8 bases and J lost 5; bases outside the gene matches: 2. In germline, CDR1 is MDHEN, CDR2 SYDVKM. This CDR3 contains 12 residues. The full variable domain, with the rest looked up from reference TRBV28 and TRBJ1-4, is DVKVTQSSRYLVKRTGEKVFLECVQDMDHENMFWYRQDPGLGLRLIYFSYDVKMKEKGDIPEGYSVSREKKERFSLILESASTNQTSMYLCASEQGNEKLFFGSGTQLSVL.

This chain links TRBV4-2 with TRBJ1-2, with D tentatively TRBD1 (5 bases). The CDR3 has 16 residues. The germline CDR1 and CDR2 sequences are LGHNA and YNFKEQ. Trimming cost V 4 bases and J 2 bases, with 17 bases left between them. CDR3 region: CASSLQQVGENYGYTF. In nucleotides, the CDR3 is TGTGCCAGCAGCCTCCAACAGGTGGGCGAAAACTATGGCTACACCTTC.

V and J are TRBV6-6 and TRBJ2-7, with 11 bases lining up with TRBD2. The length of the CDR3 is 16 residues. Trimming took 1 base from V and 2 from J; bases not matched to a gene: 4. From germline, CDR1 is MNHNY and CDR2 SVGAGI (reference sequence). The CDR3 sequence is CASSYYETSGTYEQYF. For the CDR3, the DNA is TGTGCCAGCAGTTACTACGAGACTAGCGGGACCTACGAGCAGTACTTC.

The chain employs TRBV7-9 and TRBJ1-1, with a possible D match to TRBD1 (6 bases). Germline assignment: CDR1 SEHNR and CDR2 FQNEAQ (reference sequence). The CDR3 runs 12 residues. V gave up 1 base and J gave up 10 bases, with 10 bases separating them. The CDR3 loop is CASSLEGGPAFF. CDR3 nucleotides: TGTGCCAGCAGCTTAGAGGGGGGGCCAGCTTTCTTT.

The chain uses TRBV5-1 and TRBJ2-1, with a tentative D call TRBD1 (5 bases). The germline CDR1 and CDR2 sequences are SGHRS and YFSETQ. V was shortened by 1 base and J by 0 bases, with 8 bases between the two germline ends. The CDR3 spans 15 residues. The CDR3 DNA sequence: TGCGCCAGCAGCTTGCAGGGAAGCTCCTACAATGAGCAGTTCTTC. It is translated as CASSLQGSSYNEQFF.